In its sample, the clone carrying this T cell receptor beta chain was seen many times. These data are taken from a study of tumor-infiltrating lymphocytes in primary liver carcinoma. Trimming stripped 7 bases from V and 8 bases from J, with 12 bases between. Germline CDR1 reads SQVTM; CDR2 reads ANQGSEA. This CDR3 is built from 11 residues. The study extracted blood RNA from unsorted whole blood and also extracted germline DNA. The investigators made TCR beta cDNA from approximately 510 ng total RNA, using a constant-region primer. Libraries covering TCR beta were generated through three nested multiplex PCR rounds (using a slightly modified ARM-PCR). Use of TRBV1-TRBV30 forward primers with a C-beta reverse primer characterized the first two PCR rounds, which lasted about 10 cycles each. TCRdb re-derived calls from the multiplex PCR reads in MiXCR, one entry per CDR3 protein. The sample records about 310,000 distinct CDR3 sequences, 65% being singletons.

The V and J genes are TRBV29-1 and TRBJ2-1; D may be TRBD2 (6 bases). Sequencing was done on a sample of peripheral blood. The TCR sequence derives from a man aged 35-49 years with primary liver carcinoma and hepatitis B virus infection. The CDR3 sequence is CSGDFLDEQFF. CDR3 in DNA: TGCAGCGGGGACTTCCTCGATGAGCAGTTCTTC.